Listed here are 5 T cell receptor beta chains from one sample, sequenced in a study of cytomegalovirus exposure and HLA in healthy donors listed by TCRdb under 2017. The library came from the immunoSEQ multiplex PCR assay. The multiplex PCR relied on a mix of 60 forward primers for TCR Vbeta segments and 13 reverse primers for TCR Jbeta segments. TCRdb retrieved this table from immuneACCESS and kept in-frame rearrangements only. Not all clones are present; in checked studies, unresolved V genes account for under half, and no reason is known for the remainder. This sample comprises 150,000 to 200,000 clones, around 80% of them detected only once. The top ten constitute about 1% of the sample. The sequenced sample consisted of PBMCs. The receptors derive from a woman aged 40 to 50 in good health and CMV-seronegative.

This rearrangement joins TRBV19 to TRBJ1-1, with D possibly matching TRBD1 (5 bases). Germline CDR1 and CDR2: LNHDA and SQIVND (reference sequence). Trimming stripped 8 bases from V and 1 base from J, with 14 bases between. The CDR3 is 14 amino acids. CDR3 bases: TGTGCCAGTTCTTCGACGGGGGGGAACACTGAAGCTTTCTTT. Translation: CASSSTGGNTEAFF.

V gene TRBV4-3 combines with J gene TRBJ2-3; 10 positions agree with TRBD1. V lost 4 bases to trimming and J lost 2 bases; unmatched junction nucleotides: 6. The CDR3 runs 16 residues. Germline CDR1 is LGHNA and CDR2 is YSLEER. The CDR3, as DNA: TGCGCCAGCAGCCTTGGACAGGGGGTACCCACAGATACGCAGTATTTT. It specifies CASSLGQGVPTDTQYF.

The V and J genes are TRBV4-1 and TRBJ1-3; 7 bases match TRBD1. The CDR3 is 15 residues long. The J segment lost 4 bases and the V segment lost 1 base, leaving 4 bases of the junction unmatched. Germline assignment: CDR1 MGHRA and CDR2 YSYEKL. CDR3 DNA sequence: TGCGCCAGCAGCCAAGCAGGGACAGACGGAAACACCATATATTTT. Amino acid sequence: CASSQAGTDGNTIYF.

CDR3 nucleotides: TGCAGCTCAGAGACAGGGGGCAATGAGCAGTTCTTC. It is translated as CSSETGGNEQFF. This sequence joins TRBV29-1 and TRBJ2-1; 9 bases map to TRBD1. Looked up from germline, CDR1 is SQVTM and CDR2 is ANQGSEA. V lost 8 bases and J lost 6; bases outside the gene matches: 5. CDR3 length: 12 amino acids.

The chain couples TRBV7-6 to TRBJ2-1; tentative D call: TRBD1 (5 bases). The CDR3 has 14 amino acids. Per germline, CDR1 SGHVS and CDR2 FNYEAQ. Between the trimmed V and J ends, which lost 1 base and 6 bases, there was a span of 10 bases. The CDR3 nucleotides read TGTGCCAGCAGCTTAGATTACAGGAGCAATGAGCAGTTCTTC. This translates into CASSLDYRSNEQFF.